This passage covers 21 T cell receptor beta chains from one sample sequenced in a study of T cell responses to AZD1222 COVID-19 vaccine. Repertoires were generated with immunoSEQ multiplex PCR, while TCRdb's copy carries only in-frame clones and drops some. This sample has about 110,000 clones, with approximately 86% found just once. The material was peripheral blood, obtained on day 0 of MenACWY control vaccination. The origin of the receptors is an adult in good health.

This chain connects TRBV19 to TRBJ2-2, with TRBD1 identical over 7 bases. The junction had 9 bases not matched to a gene; V was cut back by 8 bases and J by 6 bases. The germline gives CDR1 LNHDA, CDR2 SQIVND (reference sequence). CDR3 length equals 14 residues. CDR3: CASRRQGNAGELFF. DNA of the CDR3: TGTGCCAGTCGCCGACAGGGTAACGCCGGGGAGCTGTTTTTT.

The chain has TRBV7-2 and TRBJ1-4; possibly TRBD1 for D (5 bases). There are 13 residues in the CDR3. V was shortened by 1 base and J by 11 bases, with 11 bases between the two germline ends. Germline values: CDR1 SGHTA, CDR2 FQGNSA. CDR3 sequence reads: CASSLVYRDKLFF. CDR3 nucleotide sequence: TGTGCCAGCAGCTTAGTATATCGGGACAAACTGTTTTTT.

V and J are TRBV7-5 and TRBJ1-5; TRBD1 is the table's D call and was not checked against the DNA. TRBV7-5 is listed as a pseudogene. This CDR3 comprises 13 residues. CDR3 DNA: TGTGCCAGACAGGGCATCCACAATCAGCCCCAGCATTTT. Translation: CARQGIHNQPQHF.

CDR3 nucleotide sequence: TGTGCCAGCAGCTGGGGGGGCGCCTACAATGAGCAGTTCTTC. It codes for CASSWGGAYNEQFF. The V and J genes are TRBV11-2 and TRBJ2-1; D is perhaps TRBD2 (7 bases). The CDR3 is 14 amino acids. V gave up 4 bases and J gave up 2 bases, with 9 bases separating them. Germline values: CDR1 SGHAT, CDR2 FQNNGV. The full variable domain, in which reference TRBV11-2 and TRBJ2-1 provide the parts outside the CDR3, is EAGVAQSPRYKIIEKRQSVAFWCNPISGHATLYWYQQILGQGPKLLIQFQNNGVVDDSQLPKDRFSAERLKGVDSTLKIQPAKLEDSAVYLCASSWGGAYNEQFFGPGTRLTVL.

This chain connects TRBV7-2 to TRBJ1-5; D is unclear. V lost 5 bases and J lost 1, with 6 bases in between. The CDR3 sequence is 13 residues long. CDR1 is SGHTA, CDR2 FQGNSA, per germline. DNA of the CDR3: TGTGCCAGCAGCATTATAAGCAATCAGCCCCAGCATTTT. Protein product: CASSIISNQPQHF.

V and J are TRBV9 and TRBJ2-7, with 9 bases matching TRBD1. V shed 4 bases and J 4 bases; nucleotides not matched to a gene: 6. From germline, CDR1 is SGDLS and CDR2 YYNGEE. The CDR3 length is 14 residues. The DNA for the CDR3 is TGTGCCAGCAGCCCCGGGACAGGGTTTTACGAGCAGTACTTC. This gives the protein CASSPGTGFYEQYF.

The rearrangement joins TRBV6-2 or TRBV6-3 to TRBJ1-6; 9 nucleotides agree with TRBD1. Germline V lookup: CDR1 MNHEY, CDR2 SVGEGT. The trim removed 0 bases at V and 9 bases at J, leaving 9 bases unmatched. The length of the CDR3 is 17 residues. CDR3 amino acids: CASSYSGTGRVGSPLHF. The CDR3 DNA sequence: TGTGCCAGCAGTTACTCCGGGACAGGGAGGGTCGGTTCACCCCTCCACTTT.

This clone was picked up one time. V and J are TRBV6-4 and TRBJ2-1, with D perhaps TRBD2 (7 bases). Trimming stripped 0 bases from V and 9 bases from J, with 15 bases between. In germline, CDR1 is MRHNA, CDR2 SNTAGT. The CDR3 is 15 residues long. The CDR3 reads CASSDSIGGGGEQFF. The CDR3 DNA reads as TGTGCCAGCAGTGACTCGATCGGGGGAGGGGGTGAGCAGTTCTTC.

J is TRBJ2-7 and V is TRBV28; 7 bases are shared with TRBD1. Looked up from germline, CDR1 is MDHEN and CDR2 is SYDVKM. The CDR3 is 13 amino acids. The junction had 5 bases not matched to a gene; V was cut back by 7 bases and J by 2 bases. In nucleotides, the CDR3 is TGTGCCAGCAACAGGGGAAACCCCTACGAGCAGTACTTC. Translating gives CASNRGNPYEQYF. The whole variable domain, remainder taken from reference TRBV28 and TRBJ2-7, is DVKVTQSSRYLVKRTGEKVFLECVQDMDHENMFWYRQDPGLGLRLIYFSYDVKMKEKGDIPEGYSVSREKKERFSLILESASTNQTSMYLCASNRGNPYEQYFGPGTRLTVT.

This clone was seen just once. V usage is TRBV28 and J usage is TRBJ2-7; a weak D match, TRBD2 (7 bases). This CDR3 has 14 residues. Trimming left V 6 bases short and J 3 bases short, with 15 bases between. Germline V lookup: CDR1 MDHEN, CDR2 SYDVKM. CDR3: CASRPAGADYEQYF. The CDR3, as DNA: TGTGCCAGCAGGCCGGCGGGGGCTGACTACGAGCAGTACTTC.

The chain recombines TRBV7-2 with TRBJ2-4; TRBD1 might be the D (6 bases). CDR1 is SGHTA, CDR2 FQGNSA, per germline. V was clipped by 1 base and J by 8 bases, with 12 bases between them. This CDR3 region has 14 residues. The CDR3 DNA reads TGTGCCAGCAGCTTAGTTAGCAGGGGTGACATTCAGTACTTC. Its translation is CASSLVSRGDIQYF.

The chain uses TRBV19 and TRBJ1-1; weak D call: TRBD1 (5 bases). The CDR3 is 15 residues long. V was clipped by 7 bases and J by 0 bases, with 15 bases between them. Germline values: CDR1 LNHDA, CDR2 SQIVND (reference sequence). The CDR3 coding sequence is TGTGCCAGTACGAGGATGGGGACTATGAACACTGAAGCTTTCTTT. Translation: CASTRMGTMNTEAFF.

The CDR3 spells CASTGQSNQPQHF. CDR3 bases: TGTGCCAGCACCGGACAGAGCAATCAGCCCCAGCATTTT. The V and J genes are TRBV12-3 or TRBV12-4 and TRBJ1-5; TRBD1 is a possible D gene (6 bases). V was shortened by 7 bases and J by 1 base, with 8 bases between the two germline ends. CDR3 size: 13 residues.

This chain links TRBV29-1 with TRBJ2-7; 7 bases are shared with TRBD1. In germline, CDR1 is SQVTM, CDR2 ANQGSEA. The CDR3 is 11 amino acids. The DNA for the CDR3 is TGCGCGGCACAGGGGAGATACGAGCAGTACTTC. This codes for CAAQGRYEQYF.

In this sample, this clone turned up a few times. V usage is TRBV5-5 and J usage is TRBJ2-1, with 7 bases aligning to TRBD2. Germline V CDR1 and CDR2: SGHKS, YYEKEE (reference sequence). With 0 bases clipped from V and 6 bases from J, the junction kept 3 bases outside the gene matches. This CDR3 is 14 amino acids long. Here the CDR3 DNA reads TGTGCCAGCAGCTTGGAACTAGCGATCAATGAGCAGTTCTTC. Translated, it gives CASSLELAINEQFF.

The chain combines TRBV9 with TRBJ1-3, with D hard to call. The CDR3 totals 17 residues. Germline CDR1 reads SGDLS; CDR2 reads YYNGEE. Trimming pared 0 bases from V and 2 bases from J, leaving 15 bases between. CDR3 DNA sequence: TGTGCCAGCAGCGTAGCCCTCTTGGGAGGCGCTGGAAACACCATATATTTT. Translating gives CASSVALLGGAGNTIYF. The full variable domain, its missing parts supplied by reference TRBV9 and TRBJ1-3, is DSGVTQTPKHLITATGQRVTLRCSPRSGDLSVYWYQQSLDQGLQFLIQYYNGEERAKGNILERFSAQQFPDLHSELNLSSLELGDSALYFCASSVALLGGAGNTIYFGEGSWLTVV.

Of note for this clone: Germline and junction disagree at one end, which may indicate a read error. V gene TRBV24-1 combines with J gene TRBJ1-2; 8 bases fit TRBD1. Per germline, CDR1 KGHDR and CDR2 SFDVKD. CDR3 length: 15 amino acids. The chain's CDR3 is CAPRQGAEWGYGYTF. CDR3 in DNA: TGTGCCCCCAGGCAGGGGGCGGAGTGGGGCTATGGCTACACCTTC.

This chain connects TRBV30 to TRBJ2-1; either TRBD1 or TRBD2 may supply D (5 bases each). The V end lost 2 bases, the J end lost 6 bases, and 14 bases lay between the germline ends. Germline lookup yields CDR1 GTSNPN and CDR2 SVGIG (reference sequence). The CDR3 is 14 amino acids. The CDR3 loop is CAWSMGVKFNEQFF. The CDR3 nucleotides are TGTGCCTGGAGTATGGGGGTGAAGTTCAATGAGCAGTTCTTC.

This CDR3 reads CSADDPSGSGEQYF. The CDR3 nucleotides read TGCAGCGCAGATGATCCGTCAGGGTCGGGCGAGCAGTACTTC. V is TRBV29-1 and J is TRBJ2-7; D perhaps matches TRBD1 (5 bases). Trimming removed 7 bases from V and 6 bases from J, with 22 bases in between. The CDR3 is 14 amino acids. Germline values: CDR1 SQVTM, CDR2 ANQGSEA.

This clone was counted between two and nine times. The chain has TRBV28 and TRBJ2-3; D might be TRBD1 (6 bases). Trimming removed 2 bases from V and 1 base from J, with 10 bases in between. The CDR3 is 15 amino acids. CDR1 is MDHEN, CDR2 SYDVKM, per germline. The DNA for the CDR3 is TGTGCCAGCAGTTTACCCGACAGGCGCACAGATACGCAGTATTTT. It codes for CASSLPDRRTDTQYF.

This chain joins TRBV5-4 and TRBJ1-6, with D hard to call. The CDR3 extends over 15 amino acids. The V and J ends lost 0 bases and 6 bases respectively, with 10 bases between them. Germline V gene lookup returns CDR1 SGHNT and CDR2 YYREEE (reference sequence). This chain's CDR3 is CASSLESGSNSPLHF. In DNA form, the CDR3 reads TGTGCCAGCAGCTTGGAGTCCGGGAGTAATTCACCCCTCCACTTT.